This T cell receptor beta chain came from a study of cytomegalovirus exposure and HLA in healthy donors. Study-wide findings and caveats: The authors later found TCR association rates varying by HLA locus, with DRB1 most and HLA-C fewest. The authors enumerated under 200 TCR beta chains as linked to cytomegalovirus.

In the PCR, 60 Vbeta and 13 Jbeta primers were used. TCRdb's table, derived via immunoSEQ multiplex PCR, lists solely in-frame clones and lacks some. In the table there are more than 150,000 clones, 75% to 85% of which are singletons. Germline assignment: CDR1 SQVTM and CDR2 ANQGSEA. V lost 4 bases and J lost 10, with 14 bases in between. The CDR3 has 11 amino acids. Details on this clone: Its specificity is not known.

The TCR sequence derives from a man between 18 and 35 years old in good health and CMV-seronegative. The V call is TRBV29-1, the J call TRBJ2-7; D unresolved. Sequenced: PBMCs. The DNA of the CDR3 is TGCAGCGTTGTTTATTCGTCCCTTCAGTACTTC. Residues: CSVVYSSLQYF.